This TCR beta chain was captured in a study of cytomegalovirus exposure and HLA in healthy donors. General study findings and limits: High specificity and sensitivity for cytomegalovirus status were reported for the classifier. In a later analysis, parvovirus B19, influenza, CMV and Epstein-Barr virus appeared linked to several top co-occurrence clusters.

With respect to this clone: The antigen is unknown.

The PCR had 60 Vbeta and 13 Jbeta primers. Only in-frame clones appear in the TCRdb table, and some are missing; sequencing was by immunoSEQ multiplex PCR. Among about 160,000 clones listed, approximately 85% were seen once. Specimen: PBMCs. The sequence derives from a girl aged 2-15 years in good health and CMV-seropositive.

CDR3 loop: CAWSVQGTGNTIYF. For the CDR3, the DNA is TGTGCCTGGAGTGTTCAGGGGACTGGAAACACCATATATTTT. The chain is built from TRBV30 and TRBJ1-3, with D perhaps matching TRBD1 (6 bases). V was pared by 0 bases and J by 2 bases, with 8 bases between. Germline assignment: CDR1 GTSNPN and CDR2 SVGIG (reference sequence). This CDR3 region has 14 residues.